This T cell receptor (beta chain) comes out of a study of cytomegalovirus exposure and HLA in healthy donors. Turning to this clone: Antigen: not known.

The PCR ran on 60 Vbeta and 13 Jbeta primers. The assay was immunoSEQ multiplex PCR, and TCRdb's table has in-frame clones only and misses some. This sample carries over 100,000 clones, about 76% of them seen once, and the ten largest clones take over 7.5%. Unmatched junction bases numbered 3, after V lost 6 bases and J lost 5 bases. Germline V gives CDR1 SNHLY, CDR2 FYNNEI. This CDR3 comprises 13 residues. The study, taken as a whole, reports: Later analysis showed most CMV-associated TCR beta chains appearing HLA-restricted. In a later analysis, an Asian-associated ancestry cluster reportedly showed fewer N-insertions than the approximately 640-donor mean. Previous analysis showed most TCR beta V segments were productive about 87% or about 30% of the time.

This receptor was taken from a man aged 35-49 years in good health and CMV-seronegative. The sequencing input was PBMCs. The genes are TRBV2 and TRBJ2-2; TRBD1 aligns across 7 bases. CDR3 bases: TGTGCCAGCAGCTCACAGGGGACCGGGGAGCTGTTTTTT. Translation gives CASSSQGTGELFF.